This entry features one T cell receptor beta chain sequence. There are 13 residues in the CDR3. Germline V CDR1 and CDR2: KGHSH, LQKENI. V lost 4 bases to trimming and J lost 1 base, with 7 bases between them. This sample was taken from a study of blood T cell repertoires in COVID-19. Study summary: Acute and convalescent COVID-19 samples came from the United States, Italy and Spain. In each case, the material was cDNA or gDNA derived from T cells, B-cell-depleted T cells, or PBMCs.

The assay was immunoSEQ multiplex PCR, and TCRdb's table has in-frame clones only and misses some. The sample carries roughly 250,000 clones, approximately 78% recorded once. The chain uses TRBV18 and TRBJ1-1; no clear D. This clonotype was sampled from a woman in her fifties or sixties with active or convalescent COVID-19. The sequencing sample was made of peripheral blood. The CDR3 sequence: CASSLTENTEAFF. The CDR3 region has the DNA TGTGCCAGCTCACTTACAGAGAACACTGAAGCTTTCTTT. Combining the CDR3 with reference TRBV18 and TRBJ1-1 gives the whole variable domain NAGVMQNPRHLVRRRGQEARLRCSPMKGHSHVYWYRQLPEEGLKFMVYLQKENIIDESGMPKERFSAEFPKEGPSILRIQQVVRGDSAAYFCASSLTENTEAFFGQGTRLTVV.